The 5 T cell receptor beta chains below were found in one sample sequenced in a study of CXCR3-negative and CXCR3-positive naive CD8 T cells. UMI-labeled 5' RACE TRB cDNA libraries were prepared from the cells. TCRdb reworked the 5' RACE reads into one entry per CDR3 protein, no DNA. The specimen's table records some 130,000 distinct CDR3 sequences. These receptors have no identified antigens. Study-wide results and limits: TRB CDR3s were more hydrophobic in CXCR3-positive than in CXCR3-negative naive cells.

The material sequenced was naive CXCR3+ CD8+ T cells from blood. Indicated subset: CD45RO-CCR7+CD27+CD95- naive CD8+ T cells expressing CXCR3 (TNR3+). These receptor sequences come from a human donor in good health. Some clones in this sample may be carry-over from other donors' samples.

The chain employs TRBV29-1 and TRBJ2-1; absent DNA, TCRdb's TRBD2 call cannot be checked. This CDR3 is 14 amino acids long. Germline V gives CDR1 SQVTM, CDR2 ANQGSEA. The CDR3 is CSVEGGGRDNEQFF.

The CDR3 reads CASSSPPGLAGGPFYEQYF. V is TRBV11-2 and J is TRBJ2-7; as DNA is missing, the TRBD2 call by TCRdb cannot be tested. The CDR3 consists of 19 residues. The germline gives CDR1 SGHAT, CDR2 FQNNGV.

The genes are TRBV27 and TRBJ2-7; TCRdb selects TRBD1, and the lack of DNA leaves this call unchecked. CDR1 is MNHEY, CDR2 SMNVEV, per germline (reference sequence). The CDR3 loop spans 14 amino acids. The CDR3 protein is CASSSRDVSYEQYF.

The chain combines TRBV5-1 with TRBJ2-5; TCRdb's assignment of TRBD2 cannot be checked, as there is no DNA. CDR1 and CDR2 from the germline V gene are SGHRS and YFSETQ. The CDR3 is 15 amino acids. The chain's CDR3 is CASSFPGGPGETQYF.

The chain joins TRBV7-9 to TRBJ2-3; TCRdb lists TRBD2, though no DNA is available to test this call. The CDR3 consists of 18 residues. Germline V gene sequence: CDR1 SEHNR, CDR2 FQNEAQ (reference sequence). CDR3 in amino acids: CASSSPSTSGSWTDTQYF.